Listed here is a single TCR beta chain. Clones were read by immunoSEQ multiplex PCR, and TCRdb kept only the in-frame ones, dropping some. Of around 54,000 clones listed, roughly 80% are singletons. The data stem from a study of a mutant IDH1 vaccine in newly diagnosed glioma. Study-wide context: Before enrollment, patients got radiotherapy alone, temozolomide alone, or mostly the combination.

V lost 5 bases to trimming and J lost 0 bases, with 15 bases between them. Looked up from germline, CDR1 is SGHNT and CDR2 is YYREEE (reference sequence). The length of the CDR3 is 16 residues. Time point given: baseline, week 1 (first vaccination visit). Documented treatment: pre-vaccination baseline after standard-of-care therapy. This sequence was found in a man aged 18 to 30 with glioma. The material sequenced was PBMCs, taken from a glioma patient treated with radiotherapy, temozolomide or both. The chain is built from TRBV5-4 and TRBJ2-1; no reliable D call. CDR3 sequence reads: CASSFQRIFSYNEQFF. CDR3 nucleotides: TGTGCCAGCAGTTTTCAAAGGATCTTCTCCTACAATGAGCAGTTCTTC.